This entry lists 5 T cell receptor beta chains sequenced from one sample in a study of neoadjuvant anti-PD-1 for oral cavity cancer. Method: immunoSEQ multiplex PCR; TCRdb's copy keeps in-frame clones and lacks some. Among some 8,700 clones listed, 75% to 85% were seen once. The time point is: after neoadjuvant nivolumab, at surgical resection. The input for sequencing was PBMCs, taken after nivolumab (anti-PD-1) treatment. The receptor set was obtained from a person between 35 and 79 years old with oral cavity squamous cell carcinoma.

This chain connects TRBV5-5 to TRBJ2-7; 9 positions match TRBD2. Unmatched junction bases numbered 8, after V lost 0 bases and J lost 4 bases. This CDR3 spans 16 amino acids. The V gene's germline CDR1 is SGHKS and CDR2 YYEKEE (reference sequence). CDR3 sequence (DNA): TGTGCCAGCAGCTTGGGGTCAGCGGGAGGAGGGTACGAGCAGTACTTC. Residues: CASSLGSAGGGYEQYF.

The chain recombines TRBV7-9 with TRBJ2-2, with a tentative D call TRBD2 (6 bases). Trimming removed 3 bases at V and 4 bases at J, with 15 bases between. CDR3 length: 16 amino acids. From germline, CDR1 is SEHNR and CDR2 FQNEAQ (reference sequence). The CDR3 nucleotides are TGTGCCAGCAGCTTTCGCGGGGCCCTACCCACCGGGGAGCTGTTTTTT. Its protein product is CASSFRGALPTGELFF.

V and J are TRBV6-1 and TRBJ2-1; 8 nucleotides agree with TRBD2. Germline V gene lookup returns CDR1 MNHNS and CDR2 SASEGT. V was clipped by 1 base and J by 3 bases; unmatched bases: 8. The CDR3 has 17 amino acids. This CDR3 reads CASSEGLTSASYNEQFF. The DNA for the CDR3 is TGTGCCAGCAGTGAAGGCCTGACTAGCGCGAGCTACAATGAGCAGTTCTTC.

The V gene is TRBV4-2, the J gene TRBJ2-7; perhaps TRBD2 as D (6 bases). The CDR3 covers 15 residues. Germline lookup yields CDR1 LGHNA and CDR2 YNFKEQ. V was pared by 2 bases and J by 2 bases, with 13 bases between. This CDR3 reads CASSQLSSGPYEQYF. For the CDR3, the DNA is TGTGCCAGCAGCCAACTTAGTAGCGGACCCTACGAGCAGTACTTC.

The CDR3: CASSPSDSPGGYTF. The CDR3 nucleotides are TGTGCCAGCTCACCTAGTGACAGCCCGGGGGGCTACACCTTC. The rearrangement links TRBV18 to TRBJ1-2; TRBD1 might be the D (5 bases). This CDR3 is built from 14 residues. Germline V lookup: CDR1 KGHSH, CDR2 LQKENI. The V gene lost 3 bases and the J gene lost 8 bases, with 16 bases spanning the gap.